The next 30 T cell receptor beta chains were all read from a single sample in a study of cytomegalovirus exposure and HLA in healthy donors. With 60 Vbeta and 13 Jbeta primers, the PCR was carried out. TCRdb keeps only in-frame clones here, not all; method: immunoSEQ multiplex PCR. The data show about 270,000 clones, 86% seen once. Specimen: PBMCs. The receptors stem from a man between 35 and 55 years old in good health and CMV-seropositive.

CDR3 DNA sequence: TGTGCCAGCAGCCAGGGGTCCCACAATGAGCAGTTCTTC. Its translation: CASSQGSHNEQFF. The J gene is TRBJ2-1, the V gene TRBV6-5, with D perhaps matching TRBD1 (6 bases). The CDR3 totals 13 residues. The ends were cut back, 6 bases at V and 5 bases at J, with 11 bases in the middle. Germline CDR1 reads MNHEY; CDR2 reads SVGAGI.

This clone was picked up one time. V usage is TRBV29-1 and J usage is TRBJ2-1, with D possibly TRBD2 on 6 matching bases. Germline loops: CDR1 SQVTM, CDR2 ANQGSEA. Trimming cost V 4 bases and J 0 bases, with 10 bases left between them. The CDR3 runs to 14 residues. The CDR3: CSVGRASSYNEQFF. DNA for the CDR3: TGCAGCGTTGGGAGGGCTAGCTCCTACAATGAGCAGTTCTTC.

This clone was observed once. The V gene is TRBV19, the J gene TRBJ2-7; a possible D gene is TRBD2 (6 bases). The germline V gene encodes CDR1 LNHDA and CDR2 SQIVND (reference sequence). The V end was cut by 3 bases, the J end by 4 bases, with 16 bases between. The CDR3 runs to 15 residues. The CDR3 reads CASSIVPSDKYEQYF. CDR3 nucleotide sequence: TGTGCCAGTAGTATCGTGCCTAGCGACAAATACGAGCAGTACTTC.

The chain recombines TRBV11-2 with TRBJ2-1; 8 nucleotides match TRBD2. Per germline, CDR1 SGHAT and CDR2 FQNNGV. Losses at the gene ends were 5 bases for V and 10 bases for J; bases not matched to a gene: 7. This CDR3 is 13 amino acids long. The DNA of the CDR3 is TGTGCCAGCAGCCGGGAGGGAGGGCTCGAGCAGTTCTTC. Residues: CASSREGGLEQFF.

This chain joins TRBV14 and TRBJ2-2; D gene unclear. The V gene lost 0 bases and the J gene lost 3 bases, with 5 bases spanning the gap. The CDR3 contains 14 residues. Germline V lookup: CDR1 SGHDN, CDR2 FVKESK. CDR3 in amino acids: CASSQDRYTGELFF. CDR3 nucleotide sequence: TGTGCCAGCAGCCAAGATCGTTACACCGGGGAGCTGTTTTTT. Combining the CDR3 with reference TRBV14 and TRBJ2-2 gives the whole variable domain EAGVTQFPSHSVIEKGQTVTLRCDPISGHDNLYWYRRVMGKEIKFLLHFVKESKQDESGMPNNRFLAERTGGTYSTLKVQPAELEDSGVYFCASSQDRYTGELFFGEGSRLTVL.

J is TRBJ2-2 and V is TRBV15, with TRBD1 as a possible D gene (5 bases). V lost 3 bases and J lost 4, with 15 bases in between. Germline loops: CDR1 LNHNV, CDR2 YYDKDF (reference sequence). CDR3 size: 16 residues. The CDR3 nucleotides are TGTGCCACCAGCAGGCCCGGGCAGGGCCGCACCGGGGAGCTGTTTTTT. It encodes CATSRPGQGRTGELFF.

This CDR3 is CASSFVGSQLAHNEQFF. DNA for the CDR3: TGTGCCAGCAGTTTTGTTGGCAGCCAACTAGCGCACAATGAGCAGTTCTTC. This chain links TRBV27 with TRBJ2-1, with 7 bases that match TRBD2. With 3 bases clipped from V and 5 bases from J, the junction kept 13 bases outside the gene matches. This CDR3 region has 17 residues. CDR1 MNHEY and CDR2 SMNVEV come from the germline V gene (reference sequence).

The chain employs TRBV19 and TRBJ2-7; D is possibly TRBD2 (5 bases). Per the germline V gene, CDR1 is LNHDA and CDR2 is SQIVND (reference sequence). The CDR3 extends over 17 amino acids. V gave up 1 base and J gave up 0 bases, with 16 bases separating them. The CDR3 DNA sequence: TGTGCCAGTAGTATAGGTCCCCGACGGGGAAGCTCCTACGAGCAGTACTTC. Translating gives CASSIGPRRGSSYEQYF.

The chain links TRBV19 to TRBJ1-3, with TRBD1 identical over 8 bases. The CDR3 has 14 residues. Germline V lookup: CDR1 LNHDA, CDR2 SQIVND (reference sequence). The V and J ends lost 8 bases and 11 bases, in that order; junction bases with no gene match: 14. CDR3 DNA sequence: TGTGCCAGTGGTGGACAGGGAGGAAGAAATCCCATATATTTT. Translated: CASGGQGGRNPIYF.

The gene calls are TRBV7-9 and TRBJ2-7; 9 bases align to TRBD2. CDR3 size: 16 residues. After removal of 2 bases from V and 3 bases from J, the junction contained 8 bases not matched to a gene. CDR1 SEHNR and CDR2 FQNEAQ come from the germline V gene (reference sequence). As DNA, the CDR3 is TGTGCCAGCAGCTTAATAGCTAGCGGGGTAAGCTACGAGCAGTACTTC. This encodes CASSLIASGVSYEQYF. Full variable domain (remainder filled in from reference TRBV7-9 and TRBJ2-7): DTGVSQNPRHKITKRGQNVTFRCDPISEHNRLYWYRQTLGQGPEFLTYFQNEAQLEKSRLLSDRFSAERPKGSFSTLEIQRTEQGDSAMYLCASSLIASGVSYEQYFGPGTRLTVT.

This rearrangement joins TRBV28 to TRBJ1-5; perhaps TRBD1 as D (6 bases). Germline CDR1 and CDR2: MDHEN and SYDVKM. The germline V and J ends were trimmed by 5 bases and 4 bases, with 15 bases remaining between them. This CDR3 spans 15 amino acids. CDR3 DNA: TGTGCCAGCAGTCCCCGGCGACAGGCAAATCAGCCCCAGCATTTT. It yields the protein CASSPRRQANQPQHF.

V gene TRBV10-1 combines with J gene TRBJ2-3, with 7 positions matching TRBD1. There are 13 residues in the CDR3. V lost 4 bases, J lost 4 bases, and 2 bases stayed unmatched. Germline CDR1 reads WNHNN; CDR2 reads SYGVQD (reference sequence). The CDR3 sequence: CASSGDSPDTQYF. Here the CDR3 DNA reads TGCGCCAGCAGTGGGGACAGTCCAGATACGCAGTATTTT.

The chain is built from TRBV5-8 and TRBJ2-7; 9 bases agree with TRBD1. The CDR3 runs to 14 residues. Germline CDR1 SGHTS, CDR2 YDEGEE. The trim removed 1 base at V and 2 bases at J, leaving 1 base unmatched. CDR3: CASSLWTGAYEQYF. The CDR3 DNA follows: TGTGCCAGCAGCTTGTGGACAGGGGCCTACGAGCAGTACTTC.

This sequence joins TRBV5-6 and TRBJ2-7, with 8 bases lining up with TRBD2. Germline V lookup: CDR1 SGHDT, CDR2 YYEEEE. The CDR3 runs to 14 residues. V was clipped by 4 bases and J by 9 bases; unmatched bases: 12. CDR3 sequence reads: CASSLGGAGNGQYF. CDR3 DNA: TGTGCCAGCAGCCTCGGGGGGGCAGGTAACGGGCAGTACTTC.

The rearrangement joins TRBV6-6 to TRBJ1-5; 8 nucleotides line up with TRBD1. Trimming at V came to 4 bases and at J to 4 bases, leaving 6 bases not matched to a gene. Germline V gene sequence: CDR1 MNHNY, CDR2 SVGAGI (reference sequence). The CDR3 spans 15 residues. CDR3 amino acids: CASSFGQGWNQPQHF. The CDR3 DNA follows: TGTGCCAGCAGTTTCGGACAGGGCTGGAATCAGCCCCAGCATTTT.

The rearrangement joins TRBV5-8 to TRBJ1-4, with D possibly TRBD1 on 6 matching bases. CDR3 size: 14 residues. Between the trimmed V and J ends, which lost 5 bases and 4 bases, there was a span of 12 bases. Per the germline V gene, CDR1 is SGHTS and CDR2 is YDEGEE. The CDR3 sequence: CASRTDRHNEKLFF. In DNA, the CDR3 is TGTGCCAGCAGGACGGACAGACATAATGAAAAACTGTTTTTT.

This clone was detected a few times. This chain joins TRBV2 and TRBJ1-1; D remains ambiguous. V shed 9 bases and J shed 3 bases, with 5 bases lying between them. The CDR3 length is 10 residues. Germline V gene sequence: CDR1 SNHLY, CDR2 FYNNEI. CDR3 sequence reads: CASRDTEAFF. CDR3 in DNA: TGTGCCAGTCGGGACACTGAAGCTTTCTTT.

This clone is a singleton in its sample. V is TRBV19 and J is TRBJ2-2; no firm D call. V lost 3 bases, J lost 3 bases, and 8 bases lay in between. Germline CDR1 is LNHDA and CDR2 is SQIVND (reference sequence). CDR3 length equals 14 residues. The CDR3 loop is CASSIHRDTGELFF. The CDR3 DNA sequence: TGTGCCAGTAGTATCCACCGGGACACCGGGGAGCTGTTTTTT.

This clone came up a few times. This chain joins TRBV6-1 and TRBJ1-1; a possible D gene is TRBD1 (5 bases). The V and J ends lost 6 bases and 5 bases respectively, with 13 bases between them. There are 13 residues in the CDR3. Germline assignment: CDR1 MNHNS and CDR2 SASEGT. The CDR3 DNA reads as TGTGCCAGCAGCCCTGGGGCAAAAACTGAAGCTTTCTTT. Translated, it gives CASSPGAKTEAFF.

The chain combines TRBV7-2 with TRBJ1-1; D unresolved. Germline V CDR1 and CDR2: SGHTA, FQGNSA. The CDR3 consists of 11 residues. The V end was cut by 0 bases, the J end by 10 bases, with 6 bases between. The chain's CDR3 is CASSLAHGAFF. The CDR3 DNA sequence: TGTGCCAGCAGCTTAGCCCACGGAGCTTTCTTT.

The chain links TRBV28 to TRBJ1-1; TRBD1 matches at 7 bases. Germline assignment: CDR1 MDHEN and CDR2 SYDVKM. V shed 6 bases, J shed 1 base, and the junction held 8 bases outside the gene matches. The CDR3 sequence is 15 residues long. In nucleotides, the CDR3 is TGTGCCAGCAGCTCCCCGGGACAGAGGAACACTGAAGCTTTCTTT. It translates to CASSSPGQRNTEAFF.

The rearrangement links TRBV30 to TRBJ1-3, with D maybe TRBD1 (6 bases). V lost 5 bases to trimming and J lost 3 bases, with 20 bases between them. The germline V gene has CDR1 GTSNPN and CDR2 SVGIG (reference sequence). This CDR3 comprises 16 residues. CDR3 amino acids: CAWAMGTLRSGNTIYF. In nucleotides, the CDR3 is TGTGCCTGGGCAATGGGGACACTCCGTAGTGGAAACACCATATATTTT.

In DNA, the CDR3 is TGTGCCAGCAGCTTCGGGGGAGGGGGCTCCTACGAGCAGTACTTC. Encoded protein: CASSFGGGGSYEQYF. The chain has TRBV27 and TRBJ2-7; tentative D call: TRBD2 (7 bases). Per the germline V gene, CDR1 is MNHEY and CDR2 is SMNVEV (reference sequence). There are 15 residues in the CDR3. Trimming removed 6 bases from V and 0 bases from J, with 15 bases in between.

The CDR3 is CASIDFRVMQYF. The CDR3 DNA reads as TGTGCCAGCATAGATTTCAGGGTAATGCAGTACTTC. This rearrangement joins TRBV6-1 to TRBJ2-7; TRBD1 might be the D (5 bases). CDR1 is MNHNS, CDR2 SASEGT, per germline. The CDR3 loop spans 12 amino acids. The ends were cut back, 7 bases at V and 9 bases at J, with 16 bases in the middle.

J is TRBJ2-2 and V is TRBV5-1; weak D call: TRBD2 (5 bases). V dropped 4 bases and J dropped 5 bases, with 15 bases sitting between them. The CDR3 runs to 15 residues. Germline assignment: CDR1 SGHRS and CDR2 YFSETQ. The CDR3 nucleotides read TGCGCCAGCAGCCCGCTTGAGCGGAGGACCGGGGAGCTGTTTTTT. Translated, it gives CASSPLERRTGELFF.

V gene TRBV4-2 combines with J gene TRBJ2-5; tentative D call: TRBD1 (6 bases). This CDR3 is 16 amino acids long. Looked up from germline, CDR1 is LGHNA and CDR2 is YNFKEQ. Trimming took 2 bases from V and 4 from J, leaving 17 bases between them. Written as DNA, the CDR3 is TGTGCCAGCAGCCAAACAGGGTATGGGGTTCGAGAGACCCAGTACTTC. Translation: CASSQTGYGVRETQYF.

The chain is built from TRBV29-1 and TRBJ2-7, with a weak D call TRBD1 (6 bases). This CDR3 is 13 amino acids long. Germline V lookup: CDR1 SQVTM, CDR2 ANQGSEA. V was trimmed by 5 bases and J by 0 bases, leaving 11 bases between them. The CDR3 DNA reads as TGCAGCGTTCTACAGGGAAGCTCCTACGAGCAGTACTTC. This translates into CSVLQGSSYEQYF.

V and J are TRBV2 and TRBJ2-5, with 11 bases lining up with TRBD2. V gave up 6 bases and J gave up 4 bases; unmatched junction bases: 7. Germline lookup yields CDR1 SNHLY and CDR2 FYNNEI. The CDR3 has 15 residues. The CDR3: CASRTGTSGTETQYF. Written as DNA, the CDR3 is TGTGCCAGCAGGACCGGGACTAGCGGCACAGAGACCCAGTACTTC.

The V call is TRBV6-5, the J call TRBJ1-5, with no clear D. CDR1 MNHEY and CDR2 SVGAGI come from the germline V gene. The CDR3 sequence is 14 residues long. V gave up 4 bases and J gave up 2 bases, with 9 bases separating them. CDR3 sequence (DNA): TGTGCCAGCAGTTCCGGGGAGCGCAATCAGCCCCAGCATTTT. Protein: CASSSGERNQPQHF.

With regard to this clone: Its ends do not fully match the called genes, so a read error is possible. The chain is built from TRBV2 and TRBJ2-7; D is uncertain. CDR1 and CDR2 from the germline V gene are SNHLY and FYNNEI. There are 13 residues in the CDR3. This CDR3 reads CASSDQPAYGQYF. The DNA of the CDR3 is TGTGCCAGCAGTGACCAACCCGCTTACGGGCAGTACTTC. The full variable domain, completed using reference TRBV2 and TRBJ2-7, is EPEVTQTPSHQVTQMGQEVILRCVPISNHLYFYWYRQILGQKVEFLVSFYNNEISEKSEIFDDQFSVERPDGSNFTLKIRSTKLEDSAMYFCASSDQPAYGQYFGPGTRLTVT.